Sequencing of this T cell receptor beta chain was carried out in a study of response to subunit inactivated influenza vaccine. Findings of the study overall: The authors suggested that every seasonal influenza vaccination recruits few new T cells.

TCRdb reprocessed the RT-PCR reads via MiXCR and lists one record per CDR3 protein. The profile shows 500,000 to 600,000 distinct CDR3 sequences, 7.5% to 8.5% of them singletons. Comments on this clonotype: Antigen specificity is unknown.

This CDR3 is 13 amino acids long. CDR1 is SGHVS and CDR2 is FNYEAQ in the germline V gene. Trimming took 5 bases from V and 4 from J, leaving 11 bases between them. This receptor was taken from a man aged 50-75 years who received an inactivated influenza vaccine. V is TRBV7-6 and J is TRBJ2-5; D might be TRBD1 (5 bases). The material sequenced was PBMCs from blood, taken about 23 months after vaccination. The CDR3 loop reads CASSNKRGETQYF. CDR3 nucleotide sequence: TGTGCCAGCAGCAACAAAAGGGGAGAGACCCAGTACTTC.